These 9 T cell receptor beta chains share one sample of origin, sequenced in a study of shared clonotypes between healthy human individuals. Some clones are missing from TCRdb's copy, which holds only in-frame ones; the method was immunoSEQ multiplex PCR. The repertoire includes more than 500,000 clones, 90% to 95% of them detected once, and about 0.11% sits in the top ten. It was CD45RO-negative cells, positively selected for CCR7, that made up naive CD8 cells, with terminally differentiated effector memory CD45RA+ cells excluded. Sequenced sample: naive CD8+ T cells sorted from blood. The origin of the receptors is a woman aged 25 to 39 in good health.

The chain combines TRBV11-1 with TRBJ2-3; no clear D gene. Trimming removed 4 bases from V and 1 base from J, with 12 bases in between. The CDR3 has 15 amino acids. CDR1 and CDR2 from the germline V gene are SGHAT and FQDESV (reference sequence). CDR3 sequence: CASSSIPWGTDTQYF. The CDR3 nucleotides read TGTGCCAGCAGCTCTATTCCATGGGGCACAGATACGCAGTATTTT. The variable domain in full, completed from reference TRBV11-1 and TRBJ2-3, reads EAEVAQSPRYKITEKSQAVAFWCDPISGHATLYWYRQILGQGPELLVQFQDESVVDDSQLPKDRFSAERLKGVDSTLKIQPAELGDSAMYLCASSSIPWGTDTQYFGPGTRLTVL.

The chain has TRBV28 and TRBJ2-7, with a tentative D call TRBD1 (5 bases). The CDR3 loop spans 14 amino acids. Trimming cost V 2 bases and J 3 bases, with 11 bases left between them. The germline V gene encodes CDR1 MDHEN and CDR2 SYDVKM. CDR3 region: CASSLPTAFYEQYF. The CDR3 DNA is TGTGCCAGCAGTTTACCGACAGCCTTCTACGAGCAGTACTTC.

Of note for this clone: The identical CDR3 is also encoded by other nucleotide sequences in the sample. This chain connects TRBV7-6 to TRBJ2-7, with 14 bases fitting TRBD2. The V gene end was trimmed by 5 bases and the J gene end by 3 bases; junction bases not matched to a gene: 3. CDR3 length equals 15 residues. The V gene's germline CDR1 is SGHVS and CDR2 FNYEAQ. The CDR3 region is CASSPGTSGSYEQYF. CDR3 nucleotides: TGTGCCAGCAGCCCCGGGACTAGCGGGAGCTACGAGCAGTACTTC.

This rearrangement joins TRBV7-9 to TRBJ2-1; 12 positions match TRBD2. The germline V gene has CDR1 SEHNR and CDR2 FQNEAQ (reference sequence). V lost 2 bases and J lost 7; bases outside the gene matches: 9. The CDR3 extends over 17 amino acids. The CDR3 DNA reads TGTGCCAGCAGCTTATCGGCTAGCGGGGGGGAAAATAATGAGCAGTTCTTC. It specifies CASSLSASGGENNEQFF.

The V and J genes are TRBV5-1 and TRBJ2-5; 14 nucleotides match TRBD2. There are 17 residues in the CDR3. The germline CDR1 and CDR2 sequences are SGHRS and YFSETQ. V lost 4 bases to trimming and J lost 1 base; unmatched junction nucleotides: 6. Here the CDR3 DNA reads TGCGCCAGCAGCGTCCGACTAGCGGGGGGGCTCCAAGAGACCCAGTACTTC. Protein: CASSVRLAGGLQETQYF.

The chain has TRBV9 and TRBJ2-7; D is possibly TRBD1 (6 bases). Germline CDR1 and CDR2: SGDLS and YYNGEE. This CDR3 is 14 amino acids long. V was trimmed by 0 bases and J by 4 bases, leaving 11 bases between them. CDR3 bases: TGTGCCAGCAGCGTAGCTGGGGGCAGGTACGAGCAGTACTTC. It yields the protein CASSVAGGRYEQYF.

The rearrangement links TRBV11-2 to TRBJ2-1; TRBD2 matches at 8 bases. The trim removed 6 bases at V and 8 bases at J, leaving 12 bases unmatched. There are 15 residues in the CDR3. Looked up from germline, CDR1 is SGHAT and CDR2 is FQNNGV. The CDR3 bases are TGTGCCAGCAGTCCCATAGCGGGAAGATTGGATGAGCAGTTCTTC. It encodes CASSPIAGRLDEQFF.

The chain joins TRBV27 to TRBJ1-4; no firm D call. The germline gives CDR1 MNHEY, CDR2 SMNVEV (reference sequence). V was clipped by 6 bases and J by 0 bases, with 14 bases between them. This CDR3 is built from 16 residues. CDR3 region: CASSPEPPATNEKLFF. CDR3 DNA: TGTGCCAGCAGCCCCGAACCCCCTGCAACTAATGAAAAACTGTTTTTT.

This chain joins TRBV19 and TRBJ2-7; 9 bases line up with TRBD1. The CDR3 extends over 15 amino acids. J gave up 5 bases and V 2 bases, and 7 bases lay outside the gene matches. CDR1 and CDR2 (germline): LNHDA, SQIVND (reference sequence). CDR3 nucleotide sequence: TGTGCCAGTAGTATATCACAGGGGGCATATGACGAGCAGTACTTC. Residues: CASSISQGAYDEQYF.